The sequence of this TCR beta chain was determined in a study of T-cell reconstitution after alpha-beta-depleted transplantation in children. A library of TCRbeta sequences, prepared with unique molecular identifiers, was generated. TCRdb called the PCR reads again in MiXCR, with one record for every CDR3 protein. The sample yields about 230,000 distinct CDR3 sequences, roughly 9% seen once. This clonotype showed up just a few times. This CDR3 spans 15 amino acids. From germline, CDR1 is LGHDT and CDR2 YNNKEL (reference sequence). The V gene lost 2 bases and the J gene lost 0 bases, with 8 bases spanning the gap.

This specimen was PBMCs from the stem cell graft donor, taken from the stem cell graft. The receptor's source is a human donor who donated a stem cell graft to a child with acute lymphoblastic leukemia. The chain is built from TRBV3-1 and TRBJ2-1, with D hard to call. The CDR3 here is CASSQRRSSYNEQFF. CDR3 in DNA: TGTGCCAGCAGCCAACGTAGATCCTCCTACAATGAGCAGTTCTTC.